These 4 T cell receptor beta chains originate from one sample sequenced in a study of blood T cell repertoires in COVID-19. Sequencing was performed with immunoSEQ multiplex PCR; in TCRdb, only in-frame clones are kept and a portion is missing. Here the sample spans about 250,000 clones, about 83% being singletons. The sequenced sample was peripheral blood. The receptors stem from a middle-aged man with acute or convalescent COVID-19.

The chain uses TRBV2 and TRBJ2-7; perhaps TRBD1 as D (6 bases). Trimming removed 6 bases at V and 11 bases at J, with 14 bases between. The germline gives CDR1 SNHLY, CDR2 FYNNEI. This CDR3 contains 11 residues. CDR3 loop: CASSTGTREYF. The CDR3 bases are TGTGCCAGCAGCACCGGGACAAGAGAGTACTTC. The complete variable domain, with remaining parts taken from reference TRBV2 and TRBJ2-7, reads EPEVTQTPSHQVTQMGQEVILRCVPISNHLYFYWYRQILGQKVEFLVSFYNNEISEKSEIFDDQFSVERPDGSNFTLKIRSTKLEDSAMYFCASSTGTREYFGPGTRLTVT.

The rearrangement uses TRBV10-3 and TRBJ2-5, with TRBD2 matching 7 bases. Trimming at V came to 8 bases and at J to 5 bases, leaving 8 bases not matched to a gene. Per the germline V gene, CDR1 is ENHRY and CDR2 is SYGVKD. There are 13 residues in the CDR3. The CDR3 DNA is TGTGCCATCCAATGGAGGGAGGGGGAGACCCAGTACTTC. Translation: CAIQWREGETQYF.

This clone has just one count. The chain uses TRBV3-1 (or the pseudogene TRBV3-2) and TRBJ1-1; D not certain. The length of the CDR3 is 13 residues. From germline, CDR1 is LGHDT and CDR2 YNNKEL (reference sequence). The V end was cut by 4 bases, the J end by 10 bases, with 16 bases between. The CDR3 region is CASSLSGWMGAFF. The CDR3 DNA reads as TGTGCCAGCAGCCTAAGCGGTTGGATGGGAGCTTTCTTT.

V is TRBV29-1 and J is TRBJ2-7; 9 nucleotides match TRBD1. The CDR3 is made up of 14 amino acids. The trim removed 5 bases at V and 7 bases at J, leaving 12 bases unmatched. CDR1 is SQVTM, CDR2 ANQGSEA, per germline. The CDR3 sequence is CSVRPGTGQGEQYF. The CDR3 DNA reads as TGCAGCGTTCGTCCCGGGACAGGGCAGGGTGAGCAGTACTTC.